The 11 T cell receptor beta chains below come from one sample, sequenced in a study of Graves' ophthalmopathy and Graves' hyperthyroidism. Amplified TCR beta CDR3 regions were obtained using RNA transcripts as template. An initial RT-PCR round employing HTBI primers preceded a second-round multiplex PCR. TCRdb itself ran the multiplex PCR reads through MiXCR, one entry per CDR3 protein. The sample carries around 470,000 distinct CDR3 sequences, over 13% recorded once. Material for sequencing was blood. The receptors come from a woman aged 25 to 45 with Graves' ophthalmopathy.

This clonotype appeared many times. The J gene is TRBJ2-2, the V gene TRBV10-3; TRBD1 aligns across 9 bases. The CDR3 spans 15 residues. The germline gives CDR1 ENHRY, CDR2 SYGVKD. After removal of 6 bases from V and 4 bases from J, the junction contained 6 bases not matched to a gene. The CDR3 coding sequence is TGTGCCATCAGCACCGGGACAGGGATCACCGGGGAGCTGTTTTTT. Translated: CAISTGTGITGELFF.

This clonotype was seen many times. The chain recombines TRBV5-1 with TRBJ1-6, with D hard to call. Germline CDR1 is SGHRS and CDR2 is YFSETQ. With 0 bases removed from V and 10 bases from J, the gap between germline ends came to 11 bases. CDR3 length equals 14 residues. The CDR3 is CASSLERLGSPLHF. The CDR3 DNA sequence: TGCGCCAGCAGCTTGGAGCGGCTTGGGTCACCCCTCCACTTT.

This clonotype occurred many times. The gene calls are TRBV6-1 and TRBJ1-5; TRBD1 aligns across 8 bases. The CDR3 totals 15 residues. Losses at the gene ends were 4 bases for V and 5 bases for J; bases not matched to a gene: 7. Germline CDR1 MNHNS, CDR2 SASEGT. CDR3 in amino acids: CASSGSSGGHQPQHF. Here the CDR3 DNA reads TGTGCCAGCAGTGGGTCGTCAGGGGGCCATCAGCCCCAGCATTTT.

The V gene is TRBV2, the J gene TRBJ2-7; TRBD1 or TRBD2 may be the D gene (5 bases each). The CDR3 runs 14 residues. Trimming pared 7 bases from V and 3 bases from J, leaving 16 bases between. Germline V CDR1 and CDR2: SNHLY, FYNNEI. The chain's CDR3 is CASMMGRGFYEQYF. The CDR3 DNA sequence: TGTGCCAGCATGATGGGACGGGGTTTCTACGAGCAGTACTTC.

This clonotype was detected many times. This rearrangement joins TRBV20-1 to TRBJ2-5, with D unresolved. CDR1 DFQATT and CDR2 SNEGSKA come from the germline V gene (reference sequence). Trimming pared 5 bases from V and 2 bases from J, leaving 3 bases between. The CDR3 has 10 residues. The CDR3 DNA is TGCAGTGCTGGACAAGAGACCCAGTACTTC. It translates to CSAGQETQYF.

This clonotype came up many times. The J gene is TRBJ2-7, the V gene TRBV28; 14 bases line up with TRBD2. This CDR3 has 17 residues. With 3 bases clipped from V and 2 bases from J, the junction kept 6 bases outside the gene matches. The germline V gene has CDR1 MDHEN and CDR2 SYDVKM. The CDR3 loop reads CASSFETSGGATYEQYF. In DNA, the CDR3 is TGTGCCAGCAGTTTCGAGACTAGCGGGGGGGCCACCTACGAGCAGTACTTC.

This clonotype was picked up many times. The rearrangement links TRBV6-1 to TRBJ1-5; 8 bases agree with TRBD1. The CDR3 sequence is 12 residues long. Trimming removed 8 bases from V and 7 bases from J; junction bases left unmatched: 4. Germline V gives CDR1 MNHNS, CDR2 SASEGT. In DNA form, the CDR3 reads TGTGCCAGCGATACAGGGGGACAGCCCCAGCATTTT. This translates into CASDTGGQPQHF.

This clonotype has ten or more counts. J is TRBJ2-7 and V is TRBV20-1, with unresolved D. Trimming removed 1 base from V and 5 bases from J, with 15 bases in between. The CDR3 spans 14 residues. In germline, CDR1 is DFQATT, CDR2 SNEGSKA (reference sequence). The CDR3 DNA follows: TGCAGTGCTAGAGGGGCAACACATCTGAACGAGCAGTACTTC. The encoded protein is CSARGATHLNEQYF.

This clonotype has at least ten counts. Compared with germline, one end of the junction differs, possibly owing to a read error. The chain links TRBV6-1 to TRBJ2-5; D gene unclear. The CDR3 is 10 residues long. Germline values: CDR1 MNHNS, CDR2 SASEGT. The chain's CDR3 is CASIQETQYF. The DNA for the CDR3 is TGTGCCAGCATCCAAGAAACCCAGTACTTC.

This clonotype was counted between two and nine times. CDR3 sequence: CASSSLTGSGYTF. CDR3 DNA sequence: TGTGCCAGTAGTTCCCTGACAGGGAGTGGCTACACCTTC. The chain is built from TRBV19 and TRBJ1-2; 7 positions agree with TRBD1. The CDR3 length is 13 residues. The germline gives CDR1 LNHDA, CDR2 SQIVND (reference sequence). Trimming at V came to 5 bases and at J to 7 bases, leaving 7 bases not matched to a gene. Full variable domain (missing parts from reference TRBV19 and TRBJ1-2): DGGITQSPKYLFRKEGQNVTLSCEQNLNHDAMYWYRQDPGQGLRLIYYSQIVNDFQKGDIAEGYSVSREKKESFPLTVTSAQKNPTAFYLCASSSLTGSGYTFGSGTRLTVV.

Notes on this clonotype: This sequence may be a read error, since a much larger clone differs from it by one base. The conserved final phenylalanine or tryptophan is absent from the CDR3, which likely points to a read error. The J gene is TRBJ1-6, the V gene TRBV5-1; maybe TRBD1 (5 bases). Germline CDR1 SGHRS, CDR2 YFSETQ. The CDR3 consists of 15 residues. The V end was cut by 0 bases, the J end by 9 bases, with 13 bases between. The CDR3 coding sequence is TGCGCCAGCAGCTTGGCTTATCACGGGGGTTCACCCCTCCACTCT. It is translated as CASSLAYHGGSPLHS.